This TCR beta chain emerged from a study of blood T cell repertoires in COVID-19. Study in general: T cells, B-cell-depleted T cells, or PBMCs provided the cDNA or gDNA that served as material.

In the study's own analysis: Cell counts per sample came from amplifying reference gene primers. Method: immunoSEQ multiplex PCR; TCRdb's copy keeps in-frame clones and lacks some. From that table come the V and J calls and clone size; the DNA was used to work out D and trimming. Of about 180,000 clones in the sample, roughly 84% were seen once. This clone was recorded once. This CDR3 comprises 14 residues. V was shortened by 3 bases and J by 3 bases, with 9 bases between the two germline ends. Germline lookup yields CDR1 KGHDR and CDR2 SFDVKD. The source material was peripheral blood. This TCR derives from a human donor in a cohort sampled during active COVID-19. V usage is TRBV24-1 and J usage is TRBJ2-3; D possibly corresponds to TRBD2 (6 bases). CDR3 nucleotide sequence: TGTGCCACCAGTGATCCGGCGGGGACAGATACGCAGTATTTT. Translated, it gives CATSDPAGTDTQYF.